This is a list of T cell receptor beta chains from one sample in a study of blood T cell repertoires in COVID-19. TCRdb's copy holds only in-frame clones and misses some; the assay was immunoSEQ multiplex PCR. The sample has approximately 94,000 clones; around 89% are singletons. The specimen was peripheral blood. The receptors were gathered from a woman older than 75 with active COVID-19. Each CDR3 is given with its conserved first and last residue. A D gene is named only where the DNA matches it firmly. Size is omitted from some rows. Given values are once, few, many or a class for expanded clones.

v_gene: TRBV5-1; d_gene: .; abundance: .; j_gene: TRBJ2-1; CDR3aa: CASSLTTGLNYDEQFF; CDR3nt: TGCGCCAGCAGCTTGACGACCGGACTAAACTATGATGAGCAGTTCTTC
v_gene: TRBV7-9; d_gene: .; abundance: .; j_gene: TRBJ1-4; CDR3aa: CASSLQAGSEKLFF; CDR3nt: TGTGCCAGCAGCCTACAGGCGGGGAGCGAAAAACTGTTTTTT
v_gene: TRBV29-1; d_gene: TRBD2; abundance: .; j_gene: TRBJ2-3; CDR3aa: CSVAIAGGPGDTQYF; CDR3nt: TGCAGCGTTGCGATCGCGGGAGGGCCGGGAGATACGCAGTATTTT
v_gene: TRBV20-1; d_gene: .; abundance: few; j_gene: TRBJ2-5; CDR3aa: CSASRPGETQYF; CDR3nt: TGCAGTGCTAGTCGACCAGGAGAGACCCAGTACTTC
v_gene: TRBV12-3/TRBV12-4; d_gene: .; abundance: .; j_gene: TRBJ1-1; CDR3aa: CASSKTAGTEAFF; CDR3nt: TGTGCCAGCAGCAAGACAGCTGGCACTGAAGCTTTCTTT
v_gene: TRBV7-9; d_gene: .; abundance: few; j_gene: TRBJ2-7; CDR3aa: CASSPRASGGYEQYF; CDR3nt: TGTGCCAGCAGCCCGAGGGCTAGTGGAGGCTACGAGCAGTACTTC
v_gene: TRBV7-2; d_gene: TRBD2; abundance: .; j_gene: TRBJ2-7; CDR3aa: CASSPLGREGYEQYF; CDR3nt: TGTGCCAGCAGCCCCTTAGGGCGGGAGGGTTACGAGCAGTACTTC
v_gene: TRBV6-5; d_gene: TRBD2; abundance: once; j_gene: TRBJ2-7; CDR3aa: CASSYQREDEQYF; CDR3nt: TGTGCCAGCAGTTACCAGCGGGAGGACGAGCAGTACTTC
v_gene: TRBV28; d_gene: .; abundance: few; j_gene: TRBJ1-1; CDR3aa: CASSLVGGLGRTEAFF; CDR3nt: TGTGCCAGCAGTCTTGTGGGCGGGCTCGGGAGGACTGAAGCTTTCTTT
v_gene: TRBV7-2; d_gene: TRBD1; abundance: .; j_gene: TRBJ2-1; CDR3aa: CASSLAGTGQFF; CDR3nt: TGTGCCAGCAGCTTAGCAGGGACAGGCCAGTTCTTC
v_gene: TRBV28; d_gene: .; abundance: once; j_gene: TRBJ1-2; CDR3aa: CASSLDSHYGYTF; CDR3nt: TGTGCCAGCAGTCTAGACAGTCACTATGGCTACACCTTC
v_gene: TRBV7-3; d_gene: .; abundance: few; j_gene: TRBJ2-3; CDR3aa: CASSSTGPRHSDTQYF; CDR3nt: TGTGCCAGCAGCTCAACTGGTCCTAGGCATTCAGATACGCAGTATTTT
v_gene: TRBV24-1; d_gene: .; abundance: .; j_gene: TRBJ2-5; CDR3aa: CATSRGETQYF; CDR3nt: TGTGCCACCAGTAGGGGAGAGACCCAGTACTTC
v_gene: TRBV2; d_gene: TRBD2; abundance: .; j_gene: TRBJ2-7; CDR3aa: CASSASIGGRVGYEQYF; CDR3nt: TGTGCCAGCAGTGCTTCAATTGGCGGGAGGGTAGGGTACGAGCAGTACTTC
v_gene: TRBV28; d_gene: TRBD2; abundance: once; j_gene: TRBJ2-3; CDR3aa: CASGLLAGVGSTDTQYF; CDR3nt: TGTGCCAGCGGCCTCCTAGCGGGAGTGGGATCCACAGATACGCAGTATTTT
v_gene: TRBV3-1/TRBV3-2; d_gene: .; abundance: few; j_gene: TRBJ1-3; CDR3aa: CASSRHRESSGNTIYF; CDR3nt: TGTGCCAGCAGCCGACACAGGGAGAGCTCTGGAAACACCATATATTTT
v_gene: TRBV5-1; d_gene: .; abundance: .; j_gene: TRBJ1-2; CDR3aa: CASSSPAGITDYGYTF; CDR3nt: TGCGCCAGCAGCTCCCCGGCGGGGATTACGGACTATGGCTACACCTTC
v_gene: TRBV5-4; d_gene: TRBD1; abundance: .; j_gene: TRBJ1-2; CDR3aa: CASSSNRGYGYTF; CDR3nt: TGTGCCAGCAGCTCGAACAGGGGCTATGGCTACACCTTC
v_gene: TRBV6-6; d_gene: .; abundance: .; j_gene: TRBJ2-7; CDR3aa: CASSWGVYEQYF; CDR3nt: TGTGCCAGCAGTTGGGGGGTCTACGAGCAGTACTTC
v_gene: TRBV3-1/TRBV3-2; d_gene: TRBD1; abundance: .; j_gene: TRBJ1-4; CDR3aa: CASSDRGNNEKLFF; CDR3nt: TGTGCCAGCAGCGACAGGGGGAATAATGAAAAACTGTTTTTT
v_gene: TRBV30; d_gene: TRBD2; abundance: .; j_gene: TRBJ2-5; CDR3aa: CAWSSGTRALGETQYF; CDR3nt: TGTGCCTGGAGTTCCGGGACTAGGGCCCTGGGGGAGACCCAGTACTTC
v_gene: TRBV7-8; d_gene: .; abundance: .; j_gene: TRBJ2-4; CDR3aa: CASSLGPDIQYF; CDR3nt: TGTGCCAGCAGCTTGGGCCCGGACATTCAGTACTTC
v_gene: TRBV10-2; d_gene: TRBD1; abundance: once; j_gene: TRBJ1-5; CDR3aa: CASTPTGLDQPQHF; CDR3nt: TGCGCCAGCACTCCGACAGGGCTGGATCAGCCCCAGCATTTT
v_gene: TRBV3-1/TRBV3-2; d_gene: TRBD1; abundance: .; j_gene: TRBJ2-7; CDR3aa: CASSSSGQGASYEQYF; CDR3nt: TGTGCCAGCAGCTCGTCCGGACAGGGGGCGTCCTACGAGCAGTACTTC
v_gene: TRBV4-2; d_gene: TRBD1; abundance: .; j_gene: TRBJ2-3; CDR3aa: CASSPWTGVSTDTQYF; CDR3nt: TGTGCCAGCAGCCCCTGGACAGGGGTAAGCACAGATACGCAGTATTTT
v_gene: TRBV9; d_gene: .; abundance: .; j_gene: TRBJ2-2; CDR3aa: CASSVQPGTGELFF; CDR3nt: TGTGCCAGCAGCGTCCAGCCAGGCACCGGGGAGCTGTTTTTT
v_gene: TRBV2; d_gene: .; abundance: .; j_gene: TRBJ1-2; CDR3aa: CASRTEAGYGYTF; CDR3nt: TGTGCCAGCCGGACAGAGGCGGGCTATGGCTACACCTTC
v_gene: TRBV7-3; d_gene: TRBD2; abundance: once; j_gene: TRBJ2-3; CDR3aa: CASSRSGREGTDTQYF; CDR3nt: TGTGCCAGCAGCCGGTCGGGGCGGGAGGGGACAGATACGCAGTATTTT
v_gene: TRBV7-2; d_gene: TRBD2; abundance: .; j_gene: TRBJ2-3; CDR3aa: CASSFFAGRAVRDTQYF; CDR3nt: TGTGCCAGCAGCTTTTTCGCGGGGAGGGCCGTCAGAGATACGCAGTATTTT
v_gene: TRBV7-2; d_gene: TRBD2; abundance: .; j_gene: TRBJ2-1; CDR3aa: CASRPSGRASNEQFF; CDR3nt: TGTGCCAGCAGACCGAGCGGGAGGGCTTCCAATGAGCAGTTCTTC
v_gene: TRBV11-3; d_gene: TRBD2; abundance: .; j_gene: TRBJ2-3; CDR3aa: CASSHTSGGRTDTQYF; CDR3nt: TGTGCCAGCAGCCATACTAGCGGGGGACGCACAGATACGCAGTATTTT
v_gene: TRBV25-1; d_gene: .; abundance: .; j_gene: TRBJ1-4; CDR3aa: CASSENSGEKLFF; CDR3nt: TGTGCCAGCAGTGAAAATAGCGGTGAAAAACTGTTTTTT
v_gene: TRBV28; d_gene: .; abundance: .; j_gene: TRBJ1-5; CDR3aa: CASSPGGGFQPQHF; CDR3nt: TGTGCCAGCAGCCCCGGGGGGGGCTTTCAGCCCCAGCATTTT
v_gene: TRBV7-9; d_gene: .; abundance: .; j_gene: TRBJ2-3; CDR3aa: CASSSGQYYTDTQYF; CDR3nt: TGTGCCAGCAGCTCTGGACAGTACTACACAGATACGCAGTATTTT
v_gene: TRBV27; d_gene: .; abundance: .; j_gene: TRBJ2-5; CDR3aa: CASSSLIGYRAVQETQYF; CDR3nt: TGTGCCAGCAGTTCCTTGATCGGTTACAGAGCGGTCCAAGAGACCCAGTACTTC
v_gene: TRBV28; d_gene: TRBD1; abundance: .; j_gene: TRBJ2-7; CDR3aa: CASSLKPGQGYEQYF; CDR3nt: TGTGCCAGCAGTCTAAAACCGGGACAGGGCTACGAGCAGTACTTC